The next 20 T cell receptor beta chains were all read from a single sample in a study of cytomegalovirus exposure and HLA in healthy donors. The PCR employed 60 Vbeta primers together with 13 Jbeta primers. The table came from immunoSEQ multiplex PCR; TCRdb's copy has only in-frame clones and leaves some out. In the table there are under 200,000 clones, about 77% of which are singletons. What was sequenced was PBMCs. The receptors shown here come from a male donor in good health and CMV-seropositive.

This rearrangement joins TRBV5-4 to TRBJ1-2, with TRBD1 as a possible D gene (5 bases). Deletions cut 3 bases from V and 8 bases from J, with 11 bases between. Germline CDR1 and CDR2: SGHNT and YYREEE (reference sequence). This CDR3 has 12 amino acids. CDR3 sequence reads: CASSSSTGGYTF. CDR3 in DNA: TGTGCCAGCAGCTCTTCAACAGGAGGCTACACCTTC.

The J gene is TRBJ1-6, the V gene TRBV2; no reliable D call. Germline loops: CDR1 SNHLY, CDR2 FYNNEI. The CDR3 runs to 14 residues. V was shortened by 2 bases and J by 18 bases, with 20 bases between the two germline ends. The CDR3 is CASSEIETVRLPHF. In DNA, the CDR3 is TGTGCCAGCAGTGAAATAGAGACTGTTCGTTTGCCCCACTTT.

The V gene is TRBV2, the J gene TRBJ1-4; 7 bases agree with TRBD1. J gave up 12 bases and V 1 base, and 8 bases lay outside the gene matches. Per the germline V gene, CDR1 is SNHLY and CDR2 is FYNNEI. This CDR3 spans 14 amino acids. The CDR3 loop reads CASSEGRGRGQLFF. In nucleotides, the CDR3 is TGTGCCAGCAGTGAAGGGAGGGGGCGCGGGCAACTGTTTTTT.

The V gene is TRBV7-9, the J gene TRBJ2-7; TRBD1 matches 11 bases. This CDR3 has 15 residues. Germline V gene sequence: CDR1 SEHNR, CDR2 FQNEAQ (reference sequence). V shed 5 bases, J shed 4 bases, and the junction held 7 bases outside the gene matches. The CDR3 spells CASSINGQGAYEQYF. The CDR3 nucleotides read TGTGCCAGCAGCATAAACGGACAGGGGGCTTACGAGCAGTACTTC.

The chain links TRBV6-1 to TRBJ2-3; maybe TRBD2 (6 bases). The V and J ends lost 1 base and 0 bases respectively, with 17 bases between them. The CDR3 loop spans 18 amino acids. Germline V gene lookup returns CDR1 MNHNS and CDR2 SASEGT. The CDR3 is CASSEDLGGLTSTDTQYF. For the CDR3, the DNA is TGTGCCAGCAGTGAAGACTTAGGAGGGCTCACTAGCACAGATACGCAGTATTTT.

This sequence joins TRBV4-1 and TRBJ2-7; 8 bases line up with TRBD1. V was pared by 3 bases and J by 0 bases, with 4 bases of the junction left unmatched. CDR1 and CDR2 (germline): MGHRA, YSYEKL. The length of the CDR3 is 15 residues. The CDR3 sequence: CASSHTTGGSYEQYF. The CDR3 DNA reads TGCGCCAGCAGCCACACAACAGGGGGCTCCTACGAGCAGTACTTC.

The chain has TRBV19 and TRBJ2-1; TRBD1 is a possible D gene (5 bases). V was shortened by 1 base and J by 3 bases, with 10 bases between the two germline ends. The CDR3 has 15 residues. CDR1 and CDR2 (germline): LNHDA, SQIVND (reference sequence). DNA of the CDR3: TGTGCCAGTAGTATAGCAGTAGGGGACTACAATGAGCAGTTCTTC. Translating gives CASSIAVGDYNEQFF.

This clone has a handful of counts. The J gene is TRBJ2-3, the V gene TRBV6-1; 9 bases agree with TRBD2. Germline values: CDR1 MNHNS, CDR2 SASEGT. The CDR3 loop spans 15 amino acids. V gave up 8 bases and J gave up 1 base; unmatched junction bases: 7. The CDR3 protein is CASEALAGGTDTQYF. The CDR3 DNA sequence: TGTGCCAGCGAGGCTTTAGCGGGGGGCACAGATACGCAGTATTTT.

There are a few counts of this clone. The chain is built from TRBV9 and TRBJ2-3; D gene uncertain. Per the germline V gene, CDR1 is SGDLS and CDR2 is YYNGEE. The CDR3 extends over 13 amino acids. V gave up 1 base and J gave up 6 bases, with 9 bases separating them. CDR3 coding DNA: TGTGCCAGCAGCGTAACCCCCCAGGATACGCAGTATTTT. Translated: CASSVTPQDTQYF.

The V and J genes are TRBV2 and TRBJ1-1; D is uncertain. CDR3 length equals 13 residues. V was shortened by 8 bases and J by 9 bases, with 19 bases between the two germline ends. CDR1 is SNHLY, CDR2 FYNNEI, per germline. The CDR3 region is CASSTGRRIKAFF. The CDR3 DNA sequence: TGTGCCAGCTCTACGGGGAGGCGGATCAAAGCTTTCTTT. Drawing the rest from reference TRBV2 and TRBJ1-1, the complete variable domain is EPEVTQTPSHQVTQMGQEVILRCVPISNHLYFYWYRQILGQKVEFLVSFYNNEISEKSEIFDDQFSVERPDGSNFTLKIRSTKLEDSAMYFCASSTGRRIKAFFGQGTRLTVV.

The rearrangement uses TRBV13 and TRBJ1-1, with TRBD1 identical over 9 bases. Germline V gives CDR1 PRHDT, CDR2 FYEKMQ (reference sequence). The CDR3 has 16 amino acids. The junction had 10 bases not matched to a gene; V was cut back by 5 bases and J by 3 bases. The CDR3: CASSPLGRTGDTEAFF. The CDR3 nucleotides read TGTGCCAGCAGCCCCCTCGGTAGGACAGGGGACACTGAAGCTTTCTTT.

This chain uses TRBV7-2 with TRBJ2-3; D possibly corresponds to TRBD2 (5 bases). The CDR3 spans 15 residues. The V end was cut by 3 bases, the J end by 6 bases, with 16 bases between. Germline CDR1 SGHTA, CDR2 FQGNSA. CDR3 amino acids: CASSFSGSKWDTQYF. CDR3 in DNA: TGTGCCAGCAGCTTCTCGGGGTCGAAGTGGGATACGCAGTATTTT.

This chain connects TRBV14 to TRBJ2-1; weak D call: TRBD1 (5 bases). Trimming took off 7 bases at V and 7 bases at J, with 14 bases between the two ends. CDR1 SGHDN and CDR2 FVKESK come from the germline V gene. This CDR3 contains 13 residues. The CDR3 protein is CASTLGPGNEQFF. The CDR3 bases are TGTGCCAGCACTCTCGGTCCAGGGAATGAGCAGTTCTTC.

This clone was observed a few times. This chain links TRBV4-1 with TRBJ2-3; TRBD1 matches at 7 bases. J lost 1 base, V lost 0 bases, and 7 bases had no gene match. The CDR3 loop spans 17 amino acids. Germline V gives CDR1 MGHRA, CDR2 YSYEKL. CDR3 bases: TGCGCCAGCAGCCAAGACGAGGGGGCCAGAGGCACAGATACGCAGTATTTT. Amino acid sequence: CASSQDEGARGTDTQYF.

The rearrangement joins TRBV6-5 to TRBJ1-1; TRBD1 matches 8 bases. Unmatched junction bases numbered 8, after V lost 6 bases and J lost 11 bases. CDR1 is MNHEY, CDR2 SVGAGI, per germline. This CDR3 has 12 amino acids. CDR3 DNA sequence: TGTGCCAGCAGCGAAGACAGGGGCCGGGCTTTCTTT. Translated, it gives CASSEDRGRAFF.

The V and J genes are TRBV7-2 and TRBJ2-5, with TRBD2 identical over 7 bases. Per the germline V gene, CDR1 is SGHTA and CDR2 is FQGNSA. The CDR3 length is 16 residues. V gave up 3 bases and J gave up 1 base; unmatched junction bases: 8. For the CDR3, the DNA is TGTGCCAGCAGCTTCGAGCGCGCGGGAGCCCAAGAGACCCAGTACTTC. Protein sequence: CASSFERAGAQETQYF.

The chain's CDR3 is CASSPRFAGGEQYF. The CDR3 coding sequence is TGCGCCAGCAGCCCGAGGTTTGCAGGAGGCGAGCAGTACTTC. The gene calls are TRBV5-1 and TRBJ2-5; D may be TRBD2 (5 bases). The DNA end lines up better with TRBJ2-7; the J call may be wrong. CDR1 SGHRS and CDR2 YFSETQ come from the germline V gene. This CDR3 region has 14 residues.

The CDR3 DNA reads TGTGCCAGCACCCTAGACAGTTACCAAGAGACCCAGTACTTC. This codes for CASTLDSYQETQYF. This chain connects TRBV5-4 to TRBJ2-5; the D gene is possibly TRBD1 (5 bases). V lost 6 bases to trimming and J lost 0 bases, with 12 bases between them. The CDR3 has 14 amino acids. CDR1 and CDR2 from the germline V gene are SGHNT and YYREEE (reference sequence).

This sequence joins TRBV18 and TRBJ1-5; D remains unclear. Germline CDR1 and CDR2: KGHSH and LQKENI. The CDR3 has 14 amino acids. Between the trimmed V and J ends, which lost 4 bases and 4 bases, there was a span of 11 bases. CDR3 amino acids: CASSQEVRNQPQHF. CDR3 DNA: TGTGCCAGCTCACAGGAGGTGAGGAATCAGCCCCAGCATTTT.

This clone appeared a few times. This chain uses TRBV15 with TRBJ2-5; 9 nucleotides match TRBD2. TRBJ2-7 matches the DNA end more closely, so the J call is doubtful. CDR1 is LNHNV, CDR2 YYDKDF, per germline (reference sequence). This CDR3 region has 15 residues. In DNA form, the CDR3 reads TGTGCCACCAGCAGAGAGCGGGGGGGAACCTACGAGCAGTACTTC. Translation gives CATSRERGGTYEQYF.